This T cell receptor (beta chain) was sequenced for a study of vaccination and CD4 T cells after COVID-19. About the research overall: Control cultures were supplied with a CEFX pool, an HIV-1 Nef pool, or no peptide at all. Study-wide findings and caveats: Analysis covered relatively few convalescent patients and lacked any early post-infection timepoints.

This clonotype was detected a few times. Its specificity is not known. Compared with germline, one end of the junction differs, possibly owing to a read error. The V gene's germline CDR1 is DFQATT and CDR2 SNEGSKA (reference sequence). This CDR3 region has 16 residues. Treatment meaning: approximately nine-day PBMC culture with coronavirus spike peptide pools or control peptides (ViraFEST assay). PBMCs, plated at fewer than 2.5 million per well, were grown in the presence of roughly 9.2 IU/ml IL-2 and about 10 ug/ml peptide pools. Cultured CD4+ T cells had their DNA profiled by the Oncomine TCR Beta short-read assay. The source of extracted genomic DNA was cultured CD4+ T cells. One entry per CDR3 protein results from TCRdb running MiXCR on the PCR reads. The table records over 7,500 distinct CDR3 sequences, 50% to 75% of them present only once.

Material for sequencing was CD4+ T cells from blood, cultured in vitro. This chain uses TRBV20-1 with TRBJ2-5; D possibly uses TRBD1 or TRBD2 (5 bases each). This TCR came from a human donor who had recovered from COVID-19. The DNA for the CDR3 is TGCAGTGCTAGTGTGTTTTCGGGGACGGAGGAAGACACCCAGTACTTC. It yields the protein CSASVFSGTEEDTQYF.